This T cell receptor (gamma chain) is drawn from a study of Vδ1+ human thymocytes. Study conclusions and caveats: Around a fifth of thymic delta-chain sequences were Vdelta2, with few Vdelta3, unlike blood Vdelta1+ controls. Thymic TRG and TRD repertoires appeared highly polyclonal, with Gaussian CDR3 length distributions. Bulk repertoire data may be misinterpreted because of unexpected Vdelta2 sequences.

CDR3 length: 12 residues. CDR1 and CDR2 (germline): VTNTFY, YDVSTARD (reference sequence). Trimming took 4 bases from V and 5 from J; bases not matched to a gene: 5. Alphabeta T cells were depleted, then CD3+ Vdelta1+ Vdelta2- thymocytes were FACS-sorted. Between roughly 98% and 99.6% of sorted thymocytes were Vdelta1+. Sequences come from RNA converted to cDNA by reverse transcription. Pooled V-gene forward primers with one constant-region reverse primer generated the CDR3 amplicons by multiplex PCR. TCRdb fed the multiplex PCR reads to CATT. Here the sample spans approximately 8,500 gamma-chain clones, less than 60% being singletons. For this clone: Its antigen is not known.

The sample was Vdelta1+ gamma-delta thymocytes from the thymus. As for subset: FACS-sorted CD3+ TCRalphabeta- TCRVdelta1+ TCRVdelta2- thymocytes. This clonotype was sampled from a girl in the first two years of life who had congenital heart surgery. The chain links TRGV3 to TRGJ1 or TRGJ2. The J gene was not available in TCRdb and was assigned here by matching the DNA to germline segments. In DNA form, the CDR3 reads TGTGCCACCTGGGATTGTCATTATAAGAAACTCTTT. Translation gives CATWDCHYKKLF.